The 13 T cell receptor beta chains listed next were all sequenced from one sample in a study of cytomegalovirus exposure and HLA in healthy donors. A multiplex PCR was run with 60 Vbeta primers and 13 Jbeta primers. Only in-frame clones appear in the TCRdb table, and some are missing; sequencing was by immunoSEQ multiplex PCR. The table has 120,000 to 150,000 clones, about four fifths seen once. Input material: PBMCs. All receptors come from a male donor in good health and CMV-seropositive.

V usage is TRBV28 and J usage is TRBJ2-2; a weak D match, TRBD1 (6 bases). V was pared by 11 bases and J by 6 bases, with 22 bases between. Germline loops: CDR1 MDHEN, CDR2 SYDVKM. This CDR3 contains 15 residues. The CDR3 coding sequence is TGTGCCTACTCCACAGGGCCGATGGGTTCCGGGGAGCTGTTTTTT. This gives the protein CAYSTGPMGSGELFF.

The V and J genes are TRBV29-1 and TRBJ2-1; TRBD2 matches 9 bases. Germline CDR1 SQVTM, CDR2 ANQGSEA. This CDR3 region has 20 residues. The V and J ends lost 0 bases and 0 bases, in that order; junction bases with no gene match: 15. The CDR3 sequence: CSVEDQSAILAGSSYNEQFF. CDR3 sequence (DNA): TGCAGCGTTGAAGATCAATCTGCCATCCTAGCGGGGAGCTCCTACAATGAGCAGTTCTTC.

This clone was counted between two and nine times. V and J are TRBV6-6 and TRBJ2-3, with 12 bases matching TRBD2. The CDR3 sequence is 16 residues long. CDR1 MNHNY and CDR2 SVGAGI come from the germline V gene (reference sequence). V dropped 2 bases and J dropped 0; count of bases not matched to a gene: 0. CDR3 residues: CASSYGLAGSTDTQYF. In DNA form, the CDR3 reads TGTGCCAGCAGTTACGGACTAGCGGGAAGCACAGATACGCAGTATTTT.

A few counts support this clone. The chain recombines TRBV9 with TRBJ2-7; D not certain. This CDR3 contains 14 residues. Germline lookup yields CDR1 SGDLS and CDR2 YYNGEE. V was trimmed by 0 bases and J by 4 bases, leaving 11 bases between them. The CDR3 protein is CASSVGYSSYEQYF. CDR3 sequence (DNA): TGTGCCAGCAGCGTAGGTTACAGTAGTTACGAGCAGTACTTC.

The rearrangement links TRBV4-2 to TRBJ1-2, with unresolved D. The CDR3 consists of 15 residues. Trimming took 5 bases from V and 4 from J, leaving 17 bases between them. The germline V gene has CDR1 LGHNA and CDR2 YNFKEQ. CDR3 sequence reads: CASSVGGGPSYGYTF. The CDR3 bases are TGTGCCAGCAGCGTGGGCGGAGGGCCTAGCTATGGCTACACCTTC.

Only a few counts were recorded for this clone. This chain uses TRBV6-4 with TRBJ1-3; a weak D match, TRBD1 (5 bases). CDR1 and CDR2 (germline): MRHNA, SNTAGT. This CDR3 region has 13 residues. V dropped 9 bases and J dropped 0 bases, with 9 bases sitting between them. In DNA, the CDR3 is TGTGCCAGGGACACACCCTCTGGAAACACCATATATTTT. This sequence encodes CARDTPSGNTIYF.

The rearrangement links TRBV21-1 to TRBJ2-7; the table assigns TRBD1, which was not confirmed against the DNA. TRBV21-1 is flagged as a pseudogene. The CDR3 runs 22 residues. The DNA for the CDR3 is TGTGCCAGCAGCAAAGTTCGTGTCCCTAGGGGGCGGCCAAAGCCCCACTCCTACGAGCAGTACTTC. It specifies CASSKVRVPRGRPKPHSYEQYF.

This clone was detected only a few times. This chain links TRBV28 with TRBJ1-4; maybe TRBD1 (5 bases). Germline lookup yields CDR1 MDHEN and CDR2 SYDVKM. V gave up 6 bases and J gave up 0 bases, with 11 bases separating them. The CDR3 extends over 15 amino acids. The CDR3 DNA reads TGTGCCAGCAGCAGTGACAGACCAACTAATGAAAAACTGTTTTTT. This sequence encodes CASSSDRPTNEKLFF.

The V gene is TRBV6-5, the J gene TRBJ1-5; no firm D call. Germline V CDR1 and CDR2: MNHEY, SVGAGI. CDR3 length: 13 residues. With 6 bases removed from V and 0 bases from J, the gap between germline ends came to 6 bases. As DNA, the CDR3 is TGTGCCAGCAGGCCCTATAGCAATCAGCCCCAGCATTTT. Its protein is CASRPYSNQPQHF.

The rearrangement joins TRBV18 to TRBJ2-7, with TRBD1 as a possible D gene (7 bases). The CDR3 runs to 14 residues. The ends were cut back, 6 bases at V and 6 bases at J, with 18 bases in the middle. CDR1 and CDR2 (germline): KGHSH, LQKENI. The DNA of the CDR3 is TGTGCCAGCTCGCCGACAGGGAGGTTTGGCGAGCAGTACTTC. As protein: CASSPTGRFGEQYF.

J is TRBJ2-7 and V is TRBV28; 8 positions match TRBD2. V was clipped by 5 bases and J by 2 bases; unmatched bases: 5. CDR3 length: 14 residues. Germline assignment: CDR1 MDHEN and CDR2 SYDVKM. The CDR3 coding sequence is TGTGCCAGCAGTCCAACTAGCGGAGCCTACGAGCAGTACTTC. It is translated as CASSPTSGAYEQYF.

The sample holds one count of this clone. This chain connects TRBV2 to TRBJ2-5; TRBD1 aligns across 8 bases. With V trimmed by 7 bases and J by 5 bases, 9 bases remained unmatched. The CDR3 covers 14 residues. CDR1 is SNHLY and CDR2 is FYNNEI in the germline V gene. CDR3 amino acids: CASNYGQGGETQYF. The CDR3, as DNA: TGTGCCAGCAACTACGGACAGGGAGGCGAGACCCAGTACTTC.

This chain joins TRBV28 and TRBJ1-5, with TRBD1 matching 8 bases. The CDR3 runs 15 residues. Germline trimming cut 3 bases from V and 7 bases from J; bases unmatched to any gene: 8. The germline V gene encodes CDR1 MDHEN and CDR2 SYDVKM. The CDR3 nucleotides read TGTGCCAGCAGTTTGTACCCAGGGGGCGGACAGCCCCAGCATTTT. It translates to CASSLYPGGGQPQHF.